Below, 11 T cell receptor beta chains from the same sample are listed, as sequenced in a study of T cell changes during pregnancy in multiple sclerosis. TCRdb keeps only in-frame clones here, not all; method: immunoSEQ multiplex PCR. Here the sample spans approximately 90,000 clones, about 89% being singletons. Sequenced here: peripheral blood, sampled in the first trimester of pregnancy. The receptors were gathered from a female donor with multiple sclerosis, enrolled in a pregnancy study.

The rearrangement uses TRBV7-2 and TRBJ1-1; D unresolved. CDR3 length: 14 residues. V dropped 2 bases and J dropped 1 base, with 8 bases sitting between them. In germline, CDR1 is SGHTA, CDR2 FQGNSA. CDR3 residues: CASSLFSRNTEAFF. The CDR3 bases are TGTGCCAGCAGCTTATTCTCCAGGAACACTGAAGCTTTCTTT.

This chain uses TRBV28 with TRBJ2-5, with TRBD2 as a possible D gene (6 bases). Germline V CDR1 and CDR2: MDHEN, SYDVKM. The CDR3 extends over 14 amino acids. V lost 3 bases and J lost 5, with 13 bases in between. Here the CDR3 DNA reads TGTGCCAGCAGTTTTCCCGCAGGGAGGGAGACCCAGTACTTC. Protein sequence: CASSFPAGRETQYF.

The chain uses TRBV30 and TRBJ1-2, with D maybe TRBD1 (5 bases). Trimming took off 0 bases at V and 6 bases at J, with 11 bases between the two ends. CDR3 size: 13 residues. In germline, CDR1 is GTSNPN, CDR2 SVGIG (reference sequence). CDR3 DNA sequence: TGTGCCTGGAGTGTCCGGGGGGGAGATGGCTACACCTTC. Translated, it gives CAWSVRGGDGYTF.

V is TRBV5-5 and J is TRBJ1-2; maybe TRBD1 (6 bases). In germline, CDR1 is SGHKS, CDR2 YYEKEE (reference sequence). The CDR3 is made up of 14 amino acids. Deletions cut 7 bases from V and 1 base from J, with 14 bases between. The CDR3 DNA reads as TGTGCCAGCGCATCCCGGGACAATAACTATGGCTACACCTTC. Residues: CASASRDNNYGYTF.

The J gene is TRBJ1-5, the V gene TRBV6-1; possible D gene TRBD1, 5 bases. The CDR3 sequence is 14 residues long. Germline-derived CDR1 and CDR2 are MNHNS and SASEGT. V shed 2 bases and J shed 6 bases, with 11 bases lying between them. The CDR3 DNA reads as TGTGCCAGCAGTGAAATCTGGGGCCCTCAGCCCCAGCATTTT. Encoded protein: CASSEIWGPQPQHF.

V and J are TRBV6-5 and TRBJ2-7, with a tentative D call TRBD1 (6 bases). The germline gives CDR1 MNHEY, CDR2 SVGAGI. This CDR3 is 13 amino acids long. Trimming cost V 8 bases and J 3 bases, with 14 bases left between them. For the CDR3, the DNA is TGTGCCAGCCGGAATCAACAGGGCTACGAGCAGTACTTC. Translating gives CASRNQQGYEQYF.

V usage is TRBV15 and J usage is TRBJ2-5, with 7 nucleotides matching TRBD1. The J call is doubtful: the DNA matches TRBJ2-7 better. CDR1 LNHNV and CDR2 YYDKDF come from the germline V gene (reference sequence). This CDR3 is built from 13 residues. CDR3 bases: TGTGCCACCAGCGAGGGGGCCTCCTACGAGCAGTACTTC. This sequence encodes CATSEGASYEQYF.

This chain uses TRBV7-2 with TRBJ1-1; TRBD1 matches 7 bases. With 10 bases clipped from V and 4 bases from J, the junction kept 6 bases outside the gene matches. CDR3 size: 12 residues. The germline V gene has CDR1 SGHTA and CDR2 FQGNSA. CDR3 residues: CATQTGSTEAFF. CDR3 DNA sequence: TGTGCCACACAGACAGGGAGCACTGAAGCTTTCTTT.

CDR3 in amino acids: CASSNYRDTITDTQYF. For the CDR3, the DNA is TGTGCCAGCAGCAATTACCGGGACACGATCACAGATACGCAGTATTTT. V gene TRBV7-2 combines with J gene TRBJ2-3, with D possibly TRBD1 on 6 matching bases. CDR1 is SGHTA and CDR2 is FQGNSA in the germline V gene. The ends were cut back, 5 bases at V and 2 bases at J, with 17 bases in the middle. This CDR3 has 16 residues.

This sequence joins TRBV11-2 and TRBJ2-7; D is possibly TRBD1 (6 bases). V was cut by 1 base and J by 1 base, with 8 bases left in between. The CDR3 length is 14 residues. Germline V lookup: CDR1 SGHAT, CDR2 FQNNGV. For the CDR3, the DNA is TGTGCCAGCAGCTTAGCAGGGACATCCTACGAGCAGTACTTC. Amino acid sequence: CASSLAGTSYEQYF.

This chain uses TRBV2 with TRBJ2-2, with a possible D match to TRBD1 (5 bases). V lost 4 bases and J 1 base, leaving 10 bases between the germline ends. This CDR3 spans 15 amino acids. Germline V gives CDR1 SNHLY, CDR2 FYNNEI. CDR3 nucleotide sequence: TGTGCCAGCAGTGTTCTCCAGGGGAACACCGGGGAGCTGTTTTTT. Translation gives CASSVLQGNTGELFF. Full variable domain (missing parts from reference TRBV2 and TRBJ2-2): EPEVTQTPSHQVTQMGQEVILRCVPISNHLYFYWYRQILGQKVEFLVSFYNNEISEKSEIFDDQFSVERPDGSNFTLKIRSTKLEDSAMYFCASSVLQGNTGELFFGEGSRLTVL.